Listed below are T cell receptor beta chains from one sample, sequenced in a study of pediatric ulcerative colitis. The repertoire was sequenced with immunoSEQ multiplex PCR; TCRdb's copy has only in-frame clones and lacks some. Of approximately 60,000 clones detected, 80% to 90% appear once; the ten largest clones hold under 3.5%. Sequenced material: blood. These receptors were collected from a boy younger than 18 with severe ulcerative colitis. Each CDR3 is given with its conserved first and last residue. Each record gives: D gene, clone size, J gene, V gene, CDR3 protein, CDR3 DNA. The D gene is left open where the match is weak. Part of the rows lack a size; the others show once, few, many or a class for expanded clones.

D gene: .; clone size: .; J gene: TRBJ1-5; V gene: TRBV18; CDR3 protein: CASSPQGGMFNQPQHF; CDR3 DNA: TGTGCCAGCTCACCACAGGGGGGTATGTTTAATCAGCCCCAGCATTTT
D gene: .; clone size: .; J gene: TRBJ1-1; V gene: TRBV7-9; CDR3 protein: CASSLARDNAEAFF; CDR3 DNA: TGTGCCAGCAGCTTAGCGCGAGACAACGCTGAAGCTTTCTTT
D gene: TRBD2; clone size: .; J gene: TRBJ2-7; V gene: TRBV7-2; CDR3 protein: CASSLVGTSAYEQYF; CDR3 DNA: TGTGCCAGCAGCTTAGTAGGTACTAGCGCCTACGAGCAGTACTTC
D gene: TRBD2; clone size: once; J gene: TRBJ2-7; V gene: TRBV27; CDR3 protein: CASSLVSGSGYEQYF; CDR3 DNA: TGTGCCAGCAGTTTGGTTAGCGGGAGTGGGTACGAGCAGTACTTC
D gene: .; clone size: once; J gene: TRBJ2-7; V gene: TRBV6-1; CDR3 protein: CASSEGPEIYEQYF; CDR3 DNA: TGTGCCAGCAGTGAAGGTCCGGAGATCTACGAGCAGTACTTC
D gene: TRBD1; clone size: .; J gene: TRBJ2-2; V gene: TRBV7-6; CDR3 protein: CASSLRGQGNTGELFF; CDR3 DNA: TGTGCCAGCAGCTTAAGGGGACAGGGGAACACCGGGGAGCTGTTTTTT
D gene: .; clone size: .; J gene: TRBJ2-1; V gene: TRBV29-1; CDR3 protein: CSVVGDEQFF; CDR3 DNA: TGCAGCGTTGTGGGCGATGAGCAGTTCTTC
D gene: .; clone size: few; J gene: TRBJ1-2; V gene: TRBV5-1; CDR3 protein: CASSKSPMVGGYTF; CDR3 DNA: TGCGCCAGCAGCAAATCACCCATGGTCGGCGGCTACACCTTC
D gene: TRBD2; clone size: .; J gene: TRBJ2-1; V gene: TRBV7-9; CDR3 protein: CASSSLEGTSGIYNEQFF; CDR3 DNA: TGTGCCAGCAGCTCATTAGAGGGGACTAGCGGGATCTACAATGAGCAGTTCTTC
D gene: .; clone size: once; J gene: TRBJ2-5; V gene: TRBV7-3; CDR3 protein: CASSQRTGGDQETQYF; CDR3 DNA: TGTGCCAGCAGCCAAAGGACTGGAGGTGACCAAGAGACCCAGTACTTC
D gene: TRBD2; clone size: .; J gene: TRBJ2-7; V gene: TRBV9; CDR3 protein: CASSPGLAPSYEQYF; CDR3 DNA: TGTGCCAGCAGCCCAGGACTAGCGCCCTCCTACGAGCAGTACTTC
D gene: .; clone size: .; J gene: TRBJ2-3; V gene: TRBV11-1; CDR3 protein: CASSSTDTQYF; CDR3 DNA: TGTGCCAGCAGTTCCACAGATACGCAGTATTTT
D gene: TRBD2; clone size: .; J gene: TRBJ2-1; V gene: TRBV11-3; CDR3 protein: CASSWGTSGRGDPSYNEQFF; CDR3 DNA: TGTGCCAGCAGCTGGGGGACTAGCGGGAGGGGCGATCCCTCCTACAATGAGCAGTTCTTC
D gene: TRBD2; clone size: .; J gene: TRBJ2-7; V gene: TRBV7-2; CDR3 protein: CASSLALTSGYEQYF; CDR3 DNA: TGTGCCAGCAGCTTAGCGTTGACTAGCGGCTACGAGCAGTACTTC
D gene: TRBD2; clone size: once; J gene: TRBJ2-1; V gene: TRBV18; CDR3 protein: CASSRLGLAGGPGSYNEQFF; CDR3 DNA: TGTGCCAGCTCACGGTTGGGACTAGCGGGAGGCCCAGGTTCCTACAATGAGCAGTTCTTC
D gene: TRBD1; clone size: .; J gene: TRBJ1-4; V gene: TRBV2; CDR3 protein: CASNPTGSAGEKLFF; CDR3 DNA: TGTGCCAGCAATCCGACAGGGTCGGCTGGTGAAAAACTGTTTTTT
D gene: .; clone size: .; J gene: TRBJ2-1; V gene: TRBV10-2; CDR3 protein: CASSGVSAHNEQFF; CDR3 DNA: TGCGCCAGCAGTGGCGTATCCGCCCACAATGAGCAGTTCTTC
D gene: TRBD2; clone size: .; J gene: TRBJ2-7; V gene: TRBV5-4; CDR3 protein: CASSQGLGLAGPYEQYF; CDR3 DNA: TGTGCCAGCAGCCAGGGTTTGGGCCTAGCGGGACCCTACGAGCAGTACTTC
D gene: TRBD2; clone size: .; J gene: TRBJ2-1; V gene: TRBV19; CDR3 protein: CASSTLAGGGSSYNEQFF; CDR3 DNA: TGTGCCAGTAGTACGCTAGCGGGAGGGGGTTCATCCTACAATGAGCAGTTCTTC
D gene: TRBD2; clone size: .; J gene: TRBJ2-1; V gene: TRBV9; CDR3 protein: CASSVDPPSGPNNEQFF; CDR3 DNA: TGTGCCAGCAGCGTAGACCCCCCTAGCGGACCAAACAATGAGCAGTTCTTC
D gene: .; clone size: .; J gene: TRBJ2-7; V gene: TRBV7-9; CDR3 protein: CASTQSAGPYEQYF; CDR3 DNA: TGTGCCAGCACTCAAAGCGCGGGGCCATACGAGCAGTACTTC
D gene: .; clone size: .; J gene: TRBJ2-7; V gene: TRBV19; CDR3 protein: CASSIPGTNLYEQYF; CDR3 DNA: TGTGCCAGTAGTATACCCGGGACCAATCTCTACGAGCAGTACTTC
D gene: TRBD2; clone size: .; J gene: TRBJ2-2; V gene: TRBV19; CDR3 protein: CASSIPAGGLTGELFF; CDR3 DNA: TGTGCCAGTAGTATCCCAGCGGGAGGATTAACCGGGGAGCTGTTTTTT
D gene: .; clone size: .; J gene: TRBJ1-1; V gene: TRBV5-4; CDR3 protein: CASSLAWDTEAFF; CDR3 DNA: TGTGCCAGCAGCTTGGCTTGGGACACTGAAGCTTTCTTT
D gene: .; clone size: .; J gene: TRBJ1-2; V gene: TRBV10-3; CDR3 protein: CAISEARGTSYTF; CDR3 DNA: TGTGCCATCAGTGAGGCGAGGGGGACGAGCTACACCTTC
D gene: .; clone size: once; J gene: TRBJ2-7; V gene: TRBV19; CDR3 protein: CASSMEASGGYEQYF; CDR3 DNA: TGTGCCAGTAGTATGGAGGCATCCGGGGGATACGAGCAGTACTTC
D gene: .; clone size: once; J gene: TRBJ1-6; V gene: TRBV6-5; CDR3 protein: CASRTGSYYNSPLHF; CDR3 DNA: TGTGCCAGCAGGACAGGCTCATACTATAATTCACCCCTCCACTTT
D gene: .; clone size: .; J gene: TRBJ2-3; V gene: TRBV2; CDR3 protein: CASSEARVLDTQYF; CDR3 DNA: TGTGCCAGCAGTGAAGCTAGGGTGTTGGATACGCAGTATTTT
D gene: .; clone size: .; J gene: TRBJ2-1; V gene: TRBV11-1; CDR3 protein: CASSLALDGSYNEQFF; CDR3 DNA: TGTGCCAGCAGCTTAGCGCTGGACGGCTCCTACAATGAGCAGTTCTTC
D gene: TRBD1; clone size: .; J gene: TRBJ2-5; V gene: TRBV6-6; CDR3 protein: CASSSLTGSETQYF; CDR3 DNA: TGTGCCAGCAGTTCCCTGACAGGGTCGGAGACCCAGTACTTC
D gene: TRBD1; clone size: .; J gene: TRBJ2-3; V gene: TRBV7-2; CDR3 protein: CASSGDRSTDTQYF; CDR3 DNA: TGTGCCAGCAGCGGGGACAGAAGCACAGATACGCAGTATTTT
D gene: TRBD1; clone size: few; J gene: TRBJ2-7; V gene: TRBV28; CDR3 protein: CASMGPGGLYEQYF; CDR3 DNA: TGTGCCAGCATGGGTCCAGGGGGCTTGTACGAGCAGTACTTC
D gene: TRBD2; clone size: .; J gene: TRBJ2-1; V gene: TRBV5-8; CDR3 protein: CASSLVGLAVYNEQFF; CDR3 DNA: TGTGCCAGCAGCTTGGTGGGACTAGCGGTTTACAATGAGCAGTTCTTC
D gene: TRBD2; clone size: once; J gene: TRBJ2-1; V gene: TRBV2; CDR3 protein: CASSAFVAGGRGNEQFF; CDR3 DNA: TGTGCCAGCAGTGCGTTCGTGGCGGGAGGGAGGGGCAATGAGCAGTTCTTC
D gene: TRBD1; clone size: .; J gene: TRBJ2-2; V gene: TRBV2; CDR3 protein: CASSRDREDTGELFF; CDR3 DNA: TGTGCCAGCAGTCGGGACAGGGAGGACACCGGGGAGCTGTTTTTT
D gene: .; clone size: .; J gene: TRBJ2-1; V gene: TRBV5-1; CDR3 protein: CASSWAGMGYNEQFF; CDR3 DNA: TGCGCCAGCAGCTGGGCAGGGATGGGTTACAATGAGCAGTTCTTC
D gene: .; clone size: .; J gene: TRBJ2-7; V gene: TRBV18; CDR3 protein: CASSQGGDTYEQYF; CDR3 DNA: TGTGCCAGCTCTCAGGGGGGGGACACCTACGAGCAGTACTTC
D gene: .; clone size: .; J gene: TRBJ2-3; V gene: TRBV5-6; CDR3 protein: CASSLAADTQYF; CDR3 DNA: TGTGCCAGCAGCTTGGCCGCAGATACGCAGTATTTT
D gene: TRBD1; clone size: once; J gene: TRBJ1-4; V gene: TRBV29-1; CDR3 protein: CSVADLTGPNEKLFF; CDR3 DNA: TGCAGCGTAGCGGATCTGACAGGGCCGAACGAAAAACTGTTTTTT
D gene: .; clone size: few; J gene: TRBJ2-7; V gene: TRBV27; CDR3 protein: CASSLSEAYEQYF; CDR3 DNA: TGTGCCAGCAGTTTATCAGAAGCCTACGAGCAGTACTTC
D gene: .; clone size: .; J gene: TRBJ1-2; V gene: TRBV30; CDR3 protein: CAWSVQGPYGYTF; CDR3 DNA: TGTGCCTGGAGTGTCCAGGGACCCTATGGCTACACCTTC
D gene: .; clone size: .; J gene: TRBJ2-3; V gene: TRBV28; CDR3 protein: CASSPLDYPKGDTQYF; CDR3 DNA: TGTGCCAGCAGCCCTCTGGATTACCCTAAGGGGGATACGCAGTATTTT